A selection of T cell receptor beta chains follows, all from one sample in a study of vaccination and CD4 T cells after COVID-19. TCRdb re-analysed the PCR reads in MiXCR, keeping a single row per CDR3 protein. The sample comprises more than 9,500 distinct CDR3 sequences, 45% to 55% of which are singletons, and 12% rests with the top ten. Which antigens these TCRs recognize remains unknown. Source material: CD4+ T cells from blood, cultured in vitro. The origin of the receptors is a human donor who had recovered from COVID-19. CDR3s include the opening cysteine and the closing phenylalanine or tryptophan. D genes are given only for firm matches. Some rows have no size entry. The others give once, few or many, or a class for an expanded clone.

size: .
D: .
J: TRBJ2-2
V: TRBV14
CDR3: CASSQDGRGVPGELFF
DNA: TGTGCCAGCAGCCAAGATGGCAGGGGGGTACCCGGGGAGCTGTTTTTT

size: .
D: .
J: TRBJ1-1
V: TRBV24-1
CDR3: CATSDSRTATNTEAFF
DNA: TGTGCCACCAGTGATTCCAGGACAGCGACGAACACTGAAGCTTTCTTT

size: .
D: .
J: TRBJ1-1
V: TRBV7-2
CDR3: CASSLVGSPGTEAFF
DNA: TGTGCCAGCAGCTTAGTTGGGTCCCCGGGGACTGAAGCTTTCTTT

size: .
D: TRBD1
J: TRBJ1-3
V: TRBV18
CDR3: CASSPQQGSSGNTIYF
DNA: TGTGCCAGCTCACCCCAACAGGGGAGCTCTGGAAACACCATATATTTT

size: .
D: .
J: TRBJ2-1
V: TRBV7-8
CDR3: CASSPGGSRFHEQFF
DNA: TGTGCCAGCAGCCCCGGCGGTAGTCGGTTCCATGAGCAGTTCTTC

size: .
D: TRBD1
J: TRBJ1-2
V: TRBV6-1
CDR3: CASSRGQGSGYTF
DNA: TGTGCCAGCAGTAGAGGACAGGGAAGTGGCTACACCTTC

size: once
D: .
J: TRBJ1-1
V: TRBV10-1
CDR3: CASSESSHMNTEAFF
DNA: TGCGCCAGCAGTGAGTCTAGCCACATGAACACTGAAGCTTTCTTT

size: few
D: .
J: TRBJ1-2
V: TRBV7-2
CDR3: CASTVTSQGAYGYTF
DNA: TGTGCCAGCACCGTCACCTCTCAGGGTGCCTATGGCTACACCTTC

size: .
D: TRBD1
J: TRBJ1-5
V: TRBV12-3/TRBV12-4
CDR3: CASSFPDRGRSNYSNQPQHF
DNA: TGTGCCAGCAGTTTCCCAGACAGGGGGCGATCCAATTATAGCAATCAGCCCCAGCATTTT

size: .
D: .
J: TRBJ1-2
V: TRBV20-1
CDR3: CSATAGRVGGYGYTF
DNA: TGCAGTGCCACGGCGGGGAGGGTAGGTGGCTATGGCTACACCTTC

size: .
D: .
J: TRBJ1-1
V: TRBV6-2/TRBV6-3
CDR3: CASSYVALMSEAFF
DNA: TGTGCCAGCAGTTACGTAGCCCTTATGTCTGAAGCTTTCTTT

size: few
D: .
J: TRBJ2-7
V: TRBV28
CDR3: CASSLQGVFNEQYF
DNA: TGTGCCAGCAGTTTACAGGGCGTATTCAACGAGCAGTACTTC

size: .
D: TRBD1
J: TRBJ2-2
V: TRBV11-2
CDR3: CASSFPGQGTGELFF
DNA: TGTGCCAGCAGTTTTCCGGGACAGGGGACCGGGGAGCTGTTTTTT

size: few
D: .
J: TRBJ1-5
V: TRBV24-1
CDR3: CATSGGMRQPQHF
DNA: TGTGCCACCAGTGGGGGGATGCGCCAGCCCCAGCATTTT

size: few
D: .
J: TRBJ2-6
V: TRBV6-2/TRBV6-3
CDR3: CASSPGHIAPSGANVLTF
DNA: TGTGCCAGCAGCCCGGGGCATATAGCCCCCTCTGGGGCCAACGTCCTGACTTTC

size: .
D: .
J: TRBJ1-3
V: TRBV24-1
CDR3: CATSESGVQDTIYF
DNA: TGTGCCACCAGTGAGTCAGGGGTTCAGGACACCATATATTTT

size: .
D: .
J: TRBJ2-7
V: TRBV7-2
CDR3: CASSLPGQIYEQYF
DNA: TGTGCCAGCAGCTTACCGGGACAAATCTACGAGCAGTACTTC

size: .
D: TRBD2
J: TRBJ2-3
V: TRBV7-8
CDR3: CASSLTLGGAGDTQYF
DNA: TGTGCCAGCAGCTTAACCCTCGGGGGGGCAGGAGATACGCAGTATTTT

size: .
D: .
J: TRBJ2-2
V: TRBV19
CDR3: CASSIILNANTGELFF
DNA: TGTGCCAGTAGTATAATACTTAACGCGAACACCGGGGAGCTGTTTTTT

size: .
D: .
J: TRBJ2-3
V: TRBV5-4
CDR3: CASSLLGDTQYF
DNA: TGTGCCAGCAGCTTGCTGGGAGATACGCAGTATTTT

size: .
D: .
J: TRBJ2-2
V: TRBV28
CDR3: CASIIRGHISSGELFF
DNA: TGTGCCAGCATCATCCGGGGACATATTTCTTCGGGGGAGCTGTTTTTT

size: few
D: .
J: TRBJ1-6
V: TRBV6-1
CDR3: CASSEIYHGRERRYRRAPLHF
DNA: TGTGCCAGCAGTGAAATCTATCATGGGCGGGAACGCCGTTACAGGAGGGCACCCCTCCACTTT

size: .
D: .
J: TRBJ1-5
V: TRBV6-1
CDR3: CASSGARDNRDQPQHF
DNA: TGTGCCAGCAGCGGCGCACGGGACAATCGAGATCAGCCCCAGCATTTT

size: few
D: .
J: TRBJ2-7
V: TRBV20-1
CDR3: CSARVPSERDEQYF
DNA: TGCAGTGCTAGAGTTCCATCGGAAAGGGACGAGCAGTACTTC

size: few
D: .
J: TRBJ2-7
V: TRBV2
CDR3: CASSERLTPYEQYF
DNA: TGTGCCAGCAGTGAACGGTTAACCCCCTACGAGCAGTACTTC

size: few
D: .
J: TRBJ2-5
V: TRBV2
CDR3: CASSGQRETQYF
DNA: TGTGCCAGCAGCGGACAGAGGGAGACCCAGTACTTC

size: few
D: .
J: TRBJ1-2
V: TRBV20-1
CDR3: CSAPWNYGYTF
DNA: TGCAGTGCCCCATGGAACTATGGCTACACCTTC

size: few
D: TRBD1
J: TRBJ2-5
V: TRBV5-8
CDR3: CASSPGTGGVETQYF
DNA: TGTGCCAGCAGCCCCGGGACAGGGGGTGTAGAGACCCAGTACTTC

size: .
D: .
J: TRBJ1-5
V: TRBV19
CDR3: CASSIFGSNQPQHF
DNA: TGTGCCAGTAGTATTTTCGGATCCAATCAGCCCCAGCATTTT

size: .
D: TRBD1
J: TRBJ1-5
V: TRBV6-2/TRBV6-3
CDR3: CASSYAPRGLGQPQHF
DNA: TGTGCCAGCAGTTACGCACCCAGGGGGTTGGGACAGCCCCAGCATTTT

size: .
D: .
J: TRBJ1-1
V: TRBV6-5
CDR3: CASSYPEVNTEAFF
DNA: TGTGCCAGCAGTTACCCGGAGGTCAACACTGAAGCTTTCTTT

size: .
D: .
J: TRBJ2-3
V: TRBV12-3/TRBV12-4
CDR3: CASSHRDSMLTDTQYF
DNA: TGTGCCAGCAGTCACCGGGACTCTATGCTCACAGATACGCAGTATTTT

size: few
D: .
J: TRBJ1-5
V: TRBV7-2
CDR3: CASSARTLNSNQPQHF
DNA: TGTGCCAGCAGCGCCCGGACACTAAATAGCAATCAGCCCCAGCATTTT

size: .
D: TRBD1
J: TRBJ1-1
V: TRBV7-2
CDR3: CASSGAGTGGAGAFF
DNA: TGTGCCAGCAGCGGGGCCGGGACAGGGGGCGCCGGAGCTTTCTTT

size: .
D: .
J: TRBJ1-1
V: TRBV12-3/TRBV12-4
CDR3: CASSPTKRGAEAFF
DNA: TGTGCCAGCAGTCCGACCAAAAGAGGGGCTGAAGCTTTCTTT